The rows below give T cell receptor beta chains drawn from one sample of a study of T cell responses to AZD1222 COVID-19 vaccine. Sequenced by immunoSEQ multiplex PCR; TCRdb stores in-frame clones only, minus some. The profile shows over 150,000 clones, 92% of them singletons. The sequences come from peripheral blood, collected on day 0 of AZD1222 vaccination. Receptors were obtained from an adult in good health. Each CDR3 is given with its conserved first and last residue. D genes are given only for firm matches. Rows give clone size only sometimes, using once, few, many, or a class for an expanded clone.

V	D	size	J	CDR3	DNA
TRBV6-6	TRBD1	-	TRBJ1-2	CATQENRGLYYGYTF	TGTGCCACGCAGGAAAACAGGGGGCTTTACTATGGCTACACCTTC
TRBV27	-	-	TRBJ1-1	CASSLKLHGNTEAFF	TGTGCCAGCAGTTTAAAACTCCACGGGAACACTGAAGCTTTCTTT
TRBV12-3/TRBV12-4	-	-	TRBJ1-4	CASSFNEKLFF	TGTGCCAGCAGTTTTAATGAAAAACTGTTTTTT
TRBV18	-	-	TRBJ2-5	CASSPLGLGKETQYF	TGTGCCAGCTCACCATTGGGCCTCGGGAAGGAGACCCAGTACTTC
TRBV11-2	TRBD1	-	TRBJ2-1	CASSLAATGSFNEQFF	TGTGCCAGCAGCTTAGCCGCGACAGGGTCGTTCAATGAGCAGTTCTTC
TRBV9	TRBD2	-	TRBJ2-2	CASSPGGSNTGELFF	TGTGCCAGCAGCCCGGGCGGGAGTAACACCGGGGAGCTGTTTTTT
TRBV7-8	TRBD2	once	TRBJ2-2	CASSPRAGGFNTGELFF	TGTGCCAGCAGCCCTCGAGCGGGAGGGTTTAACACCGGGGAGCTGTTTTTT
TRBV6-2/TRBV6-3	-	-	TRBJ1-1	CASSDRDALEAFF	TGTGCCAGCAGTGACCGGGACGCCCTAGAGGCTTTCTTT
TRBV18	-	once	TRBJ2-1	CASSPRDGYNEQFF	TGTGCCAGCTCACCACGGGACGGATACAATGAGCAGTTCTTC
TRBV6-5	-	-	TRBJ1-5	CASGQRNQPQHF	TGTGCCAGCGGGCAGAGGAATCAGCCCCAGCATTTT
TRBV5-1	TRBD1	-	TRBJ2-3	CASSSQPGQGAFTDTQYF	TGCGCCAGCAGCTCACAACCGGGACAGGGGGCTTTCACAGATACGCAGTATTTT
TRBV18	TRBD2	-	TRBJ2-5	CASSPRGGVQETQYF	TGTGCCAGCTCACCGCGTGGGGGGGTCCAAGAGACCCAGTACTTC
TRBV28	-	-	TRBJ2-7	CASSFEGVISHEQYF	TGTGCCAGCAGTTTCGAGGGAGTCATTTCCCACGAGCAGTACTTC
TRBV3-1/TRBV3-2	-	-	TRBJ2-5	CASSHMGKRQYQETQYF	TGTGCCAGCAGCCATATGGGAAAGAGGCAGTACCAAGAGACCCAGTACTTC
TRBV7-9	-	-	TRBJ2-3	CASRDEGTDTQYF	TGTGCCAGCAGGGACGAGGGGACAGATACGCAGTATTTT
TRBV5-1	TRBD1	-	TRBJ1-6	CASSPGQDSPLHF	TGCGCCAGCAGCCCCGGACAGGATTCACCCCTCCACTTT
TRBV29-1	TRBD2	-	TRBJ2-2	CSVEGLAGGNTGELFF	TGCAGCGTGGAAGGACTAGCGGGGGGGAACACCGGGGAGCTGTTTTTT
TRBV7-7	-	-	TRBJ2-5	CASSLDVGSLETQYF	TGTGCCAGCAGCTTAGATGTTGGATCGTTGGAGACCCAGTACTTC
TRBV2	-	-	TRBJ1-2	CASDPTTAVYGYTF	TGTGCCAGCGACCCGACTACAGCCGTCTATGGCTACACCTTC
TRBV6-5	-	-	TRBJ1-1	CASKMNTEAFF	TGTGCCAGCAAGATGAACACTGAAGCTTTCTTT
TRBV6-2/TRBV6-3	-	-	TRBJ1-2	CASSYNRLGYGYTF	TGTGCCAGCAGTTACAACAGGCTGGGTTATGGCTACACCTTC
TRBV5-6	-	-	TRBJ2-1	CASSFSAAVGEQFF	TGTGCCAGCAGCTTCTCCGCTGCGGTTGGTGAGCAGTTCTTC
TRBV9	-	-	TRBJ2-2	CASRRVANTGELFF	TGTGCCAGCAGACGGGTAGCGAACACCGGGGAGCTGTTTTTT
TRBV7-2	TRBD1	once	TRBJ1-1	CASSLVRTGVVNTEAFF	TGTGCCAGCAGCTTAGTTCGGACAGGGGTGGTGAACACTGAAGCTTTCTTT
TRBV29-1	-	-	TRBJ2-1	CSVGGTSSSVNEQFF	TGCAGCGTTGGGGGGACATCGAGTTCAGTGAATGAGCAGTTCTTC
TRBV14	-	-	TRBJ1-6	CASSQETGNSPLHF	TGTGCCAGCAGCCAAGAGACCGGTAATTCACCCCTCCACTTT
TRBV7-5	-	-	TRBJ2-1	CARSGSHQFF	TGTGCCAGAAGCGGGAGCCATCAGTTCTTC
TRBV3-1/TRBV3-2	-	-	TRBJ1-1	CASSQEILGPGNTEAFF	TGTGCCAGCAGCCAAGAGATTTTAGGGCCGGGGAACACTGAAGCTTTCTTT
TRBV6-5	-	-	TRBJ1-1	CASGDTEAFF	TGTGCCAGTGGGGACACTGAAGCTTTCTTT
TRBV6-5	-	-	TRBJ1-1	CASSTWGGANTEAFF	TGTGCCAGCAGCACCTGGGGGGGAGCGAACACTGAAGCTTTCTTT
TRBV5-6	-	-	TRBJ1-1	CASSKTARGFGMNTEAFF	TGTGCCAGCAGCAAAACGGCCCGAGGGTTCGGTATGAACACTGAAGCTTTCTTT
TRBV2	-	-	TRBJ2-5	CAILGEIGTQYF	TGTGCCATCCTAGGCGAGATTGGGACCCAGTACTTC
TRBV28	-	once	TRBJ1-1	CASTPMGEMNTEAFF	TGTGCCAGCACCCCTATGGGGGAAATGAACACTGAAGCTTTCTTT
TRBV6-5	-	-	TRBJ1-4	CASSYSRAVSEKLFF	TGTGCCAGCAGTTACTCAAGGGCTGTCAGTGAAAAACTGTTTTTT
TRBV19	-	-	TRBJ1-1	CASSKRGFGTEAFF	TGTGCCAGTAGTAAACGGGGGTTCGGCACTGAAGCTTTCTTT